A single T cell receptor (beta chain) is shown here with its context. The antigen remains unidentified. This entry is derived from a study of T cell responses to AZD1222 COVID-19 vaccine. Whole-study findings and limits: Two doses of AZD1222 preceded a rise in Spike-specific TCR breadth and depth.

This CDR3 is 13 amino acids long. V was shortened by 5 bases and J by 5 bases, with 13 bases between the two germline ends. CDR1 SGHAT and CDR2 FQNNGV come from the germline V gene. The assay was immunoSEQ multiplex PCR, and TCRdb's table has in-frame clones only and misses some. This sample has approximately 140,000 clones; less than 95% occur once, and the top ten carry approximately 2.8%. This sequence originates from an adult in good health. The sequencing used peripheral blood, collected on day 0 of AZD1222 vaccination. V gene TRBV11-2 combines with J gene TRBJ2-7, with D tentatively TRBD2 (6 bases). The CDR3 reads CASSPWRANEQYF. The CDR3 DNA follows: TGTGCCAGCAGCCCCTGGAGGGCCAACGAGCAGTACTTC.